These 32 T cell receptor beta chains originate from one sample sequenced in a study of radiotherapy plus CTLA-4 blockade in lung cancer. Only in-frame clones appear in the TCRdb table, and some are missing; sequencing was by immunoSEQ multiplex PCR. Among 40,000 to 45,000 clones listed, about 70% were seen once. Sequencing was performed on peripheral blood, taken from a patient treated with radiotherapy plus ipilimumab. These receptors came from a human donor with non-small cell lung cancer who had a partial response to radiotherapy plus ipilimumab.

This clone was seen a few times. This rearrangement joins TRBV11-2 to TRBJ2-2, with D tentatively TRBD2 (5 bases). V gave up 2 bases and J gave up 12 bases, with 13 bases separating them. The CDR3 contains 13 residues. Germline lookup yields CDR1 SGHAT and CDR2 FQNNGV. The CDR3 nucleotides are TGTGCCAGCAGCTTACTGGAGGCGGAAAAGCTGTTTTTT. Translation gives CASSLLEAEKLFF.

The sample holds a few counts of this clone. This rearrangement joins TRBV5-4 to TRBJ1-6, with D unclear. Between the trimmed V and J ends, which lost 3 bases and 4 bases, there was a span of 14 bases. Germline CDR1 is SGHNT and CDR2 is YYREEE (reference sequence). There are 16 residues in the CDR3. Here the CDR3 reads CASSSWPDEYNSPLHF. The DNA for the CDR3 is TGTGCCAGCAGCTCCTGGCCAGATGAATATAATTCACCCCTCCACTTT.

CDR3 coding DNA: TGTGCCACCCGGGACAACTTGAACACTGAAGCTTTCTTT. Amino acids: CATRDNLNTEAFF. The chain has TRBV6-6 and TRBJ1-1; D is possibly TRBD1 (6 bases). V lost 10 bases and J lost 0, with 12 bases in between. The CDR3 consists of 13 residues. Germline CDR1 and CDR2: MNHNY and SVGAGI (reference sequence).

This clone has only a few counts. The genes are TRBV4-3 and TRBJ2-7; 7 bases match TRBD1. The germline V gene has CDR1 LGHNA and CDR2 YSLEER. V lost 3 bases, J lost 4 bases, and 6 bases stayed unmatched. CDR3 length: 14 residues. The CDR3 loop is CASSHSPGQYEQYF. For the CDR3, the DNA is TGCGCCAGCAGCCATTCTCCGGGACAGTACGAGCAGTACTTC.

V and J are TRBV5-8 and TRBJ1-1; D call uncertain. Trimming cost V 2 bases and J 3 bases, with 14 bases left between them. The CDR3 consists of 15 residues. The V gene's germline CDR1 is SGHTS and CDR2 YDEGEE. As DNA, the CDR3 is TGTGCCAGCAGCTTTGGAGTTTATCGGGACACTGAAGCTTTCTTT. Protein product: CASSFGVYRDTEAFF.

The J gene is TRBJ2-7, the V gene TRBV5-1, with 8 positions matching TRBD2. This CDR3 contains 16 residues. With 2 bases clipped from V and 2 bases from J, the junction kept 9 bases outside the gene matches. The germline gives CDR1 SGHRS, CDR2 YFSETQ. CDR3 amino acids: CASSFSSGGLPYEQYF. CDR3 in DNA: TGCGCCAGCAGCTTTTCCTCGGGGGGGTTGCCCTACGAGCAGTACTTC.

The chain couples TRBV5-4 to TRBJ1-2; D possibly corresponds to TRBD1 (6 bases). This CDR3 has 14 amino acids. CDR1 and CDR2 (germline): SGHNT, YYREEE (reference sequence). The V end was cut by 4 bases, the J end by 7 bases, with 17 bases between. The CDR3 DNA reads as TGTGCCAGCAGCCCGCAAACAGGGCCCAGTGGCTACACCTTC. It translates to CASSPQTGPSGYTF.

The rearrangement links TRBV7-9 to TRBJ2-3; TRBD2 matches at 8 bases. J lost 6 bases, V lost 1 base, and 9 bases had no gene match. This CDR3 spans 16 amino acids. Per germline, CDR1 SEHNR and CDR2 FQNEAQ (reference sequence). In nucleotides, the CDR3 is TGTGCCAGCAGCTTAGTAGCAGCGGGAGCCTCCGATACGCAGTATTTT. The encoded protein is CASSLVAAGASDTQYF.

The chain links TRBV5-4 to TRBJ1-4; no reliable D call. Trimming shortened V by 5 bases and J by 7 bases, and 12 bases separated the two germline ends. The length of the CDR3 is 13 residues. CDR1 and CDR2 (germline): SGHNT, YYREEE (reference sequence). The CDR3 sequence: CASRAGLSEKLFF. In DNA, the CDR3 is TGTGCCAGCAGAGCCGGACTGAGTGAAAAACTGTTTTTT.

The rearrangement links TRBV7-2 to TRBJ1-1; D possibly corresponds to TRBD1 (6 bases). Looked up from germline, CDR1 is SGHTA and CDR2 is FQGNSA. V was trimmed by 5 bases and J by 0 bases, leaving 10 bases between them. CDR3 length equals 14 residues. The CDR3 DNA follows: TGTGCCAGCAGCCCTCGGACAGTGAACACTGAAGCTTTCTTT. It encodes CASSPRTVNTEAFF. Drawing the rest from reference TRBV7-2 and TRBJ1-1, the complete variable domain is GAGVSQSPSNKVTEKGKDVELRCDPISGHTALYWYRQSLGQGLEFLIYFQGNSAPDKSGLPSDRFSAERTGGSVSTLTIQRTQQEDSAVYLCASSPRTVNTEAFFGQGTRLTVV.

This chain joins TRBV19 and TRBJ1-1; D is possibly TRBD1 (6 bases). The CDR3 has 13 residues. The germline V gene has CDR1 LNHDA and CDR2 SQIVND (reference sequence). V dropped 7 bases and J dropped 10 bases, with 19 bases sitting between them. CDR3 residues: CASTTAGRGGAFF. The DNA of the CDR3 is TGTGCCAGTACCACCGCGGGGAGGGGGGGAGCTTTCTTT.

The chain has TRBV19 and TRBJ1-2; 8 nucleotides agree with TRBD1. The germline V gene encodes CDR1 LNHDA and CDR2 SQIVND (reference sequence). The CDR3 has 17 amino acids. The V gene end was trimmed by 1 base and the J gene end by 0 bases; junction bases not matched to a gene: 7. The CDR3: CASSIGDRSRTNYGYTF. The CDR3 bases are TGTGCCAGTAGTATAGGGGACAGGAGTAGAACTAACTATGGCTACACCTTC.

This rearrangement joins TRBV27 to TRBJ2-5; 9 bases are shared with TRBD1. CDR1 MNHEY and CDR2 SMNVEV come from the germline V gene (reference sequence). After removal of 8 bases from V and 11 bases from J, the junction contained 9 bases not matched to a gene. The CDR3 totals 12 residues. In DNA, the CDR3 is TGTGCCAGCGGGACAGGGTGGTCAGAGCAGTACTTC. Translating it yields CASGTGWSEQYF.

This clone qualifies as medium-sized. This sequence joins TRBV6-1 and TRBJ2-6; D possibly corresponds to TRBD2 (6 bases). Germline V gene lookup returns CDR1 MNHNS and CDR2 SASEGT. The CDR3 covers 15 residues. V lost 3 bases to trimming and J lost 0 bases, with 6 bases between them. The CDR3 here is CASSEGGSGANVLTF. The CDR3 DNA reads TGTGCCAGCAGTGAGGGAGGCTCTGGGGCCAACGTCCTGACTTTC.

The DNA of the CDR3 is TGCGCCAGCAGCTTTACCGCAGTTGATGGCTACACCTTC. Its translation is CASSFTAVDGYTF. V gene TRBV5-1 combines with J gene TRBJ1-2; D uncertain. Germline values: CDR1 SGHRS, CDR2 YFSETQ. The ends were cut back, 2 bases at V and 6 bases at J, with 11 bases in the middle. The CDR3 totals 13 residues.

V and J are TRBV29-1 and TRBJ2-7; 10 positions match TRBD1. The germline V gene encodes CDR1 SQVTM and CDR2 ANQGSEA. The J segment lost 4 bases and the V segment lost 4 bases, leaving 7 bases of the junction unmatched. This CDR3 contains 14 residues. The CDR3 DNA reads as TGCAGCGTTGTCCCGGGACAGGGGAAATACGAGCAGTACTTC. As protein: CSVVPGQGKYEQYF.

This clone was observed a handful of times. The V and J genes are TRBV2 and TRBJ1-5; D gene ambiguous. Germline CDR1 SNHLY, CDR2 FYNNEI. V was cut by 4 bases and J by 2 bases, with 12 bases left in between. The CDR3 sequence is 15 residues long. CDR3: CASSVRAGGNQPQHF. The CDR3 DNA sequence: TGTGCCAGCAGTGTACGGGCCGGGGGCAATCAGCCCCAGCATTTT. The entire variable domain, with the rest obtained from reference TRBV2 and TRBJ1-5, is as follows: EPEVTQTPSHQVTQMGQEVILRCVPISNHLYFYWYRQILGQKVEFLVSFYNNEISEKSEIFDDQFSVERPDGSNFTLKIRSTKLEDSAMYFCASSVRAGGNQPQHFGDGTRLSIL.

V is TRBV6-6 and J is TRBJ1-2; no definite D call. The CDR3 is made up of 15 amino acids. V was clipped by 9 bases and J by 4 bases, with 21 bases between them. CDR1 and CDR2 from the germline V gene are MNHNY and SVGAGI (reference sequence). The CDR3 DNA reads TGTGCCAGTCGGGGAAGGGCAGGCCTCCTCTATGGCTACACCTTC. This codes for CASRGRAGLLYGYTF.

The V call is TRBV5-6, the J call TRBJ2-5; a possible D gene is TRBD2 (7 bases). Gene TRBJ2-7 matches the end of the DNA better, so the J call may be wrong. The CDR3 is made up of 15 amino acids. The germline CDR1 and CDR2 sequences are SGHDT and YYEEEE. The CDR3 DNA reads as TGTGCCAGCAGCTTGTATGCGGGGGCAGTCAACGAGCAGTACTTC. It translates to CASSLYAGAVNEQYF.

This clone was counted only a few times. The chain has TRBV5-4 and TRBJ1-2; the match to TRBD1 covers 8 bases. The CDR3 runs 13 residues. V shed 1 base, J shed 4 bases, and the junction held 0 bases outside the gene matches. CDR1 is SGHNT, CDR2 YYREEE, per germline (reference sequence). The CDR3 DNA follows: TGTGCCAGCAGCTTGCAGGGGGCCTATGGCTACACCTTC. Translated, it gives CASSLQGAYGYTF.

The rearrangement links TRBV4-3 to TRBJ1-2; the D is unclear. This CDR3 comprises 15 residues. Trimming took 3 bases from V and 7 from J, leaving 18 bases between them. CDR1 and CDR2 from the germline V gene are LGHNA and YSLEER. CDR3 DNA: TGCGCCAGCAGCCAGCCAGGAGGGATTATGGGTGGCTACACCTTC. Amino acid sequence: CASSQPGGIMGGYTF.

The V gene is TRBV6-1, the J gene TRBJ1-2; TRBD1 matches 11 bases. The CDR3 has 14 residues. Unmatched junction bases numbered 10, after V lost 10 bases and J lost 6 bases. Germline lookup yields CDR1 MNHNS and CDR2 SASEGT. The CDR3 DNA reads as TGTGCCAACAAAGGACAGGGGGCTCTCGATGGCTACACCTTC. Its translation: CANKGQGALDGYTF.

This rearrangement joins TRBV11-3 to TRBJ1-1; D gene uncertain. The germline V gene encodes CDR1 SGHNT and CDR2 YENEEA. The CDR3 has 13 amino acids. Deletions cut 3 bases from V and 0 bases from J, with 5 bases between. As DNA, the CDR3 is TGTGCCAGCAGCTTCAGCGTGAACACTGAAGCTTTCTTT. Its protein is CASSFSVNTEAFF.

This clone was seen more than once but under ten times. The chain is built from TRBV13 and TRBJ2-1; 10 nucleotides agree with TRBD2. V gave up 5 bases and J gave up 3 bases; unmatched junction bases: 7. The CDR3 is made up of 16 amino acids. Germline-derived CDR1 and CDR2 are PRHDT and FYEKMQ (reference sequence). As DNA, the CDR3 is TGTGCCAGCAGCAGCTACGGGACTAGCGTCTACAATGAGCAGTTCTTC. Protein sequence: CASSSYGTSVYNEQFF.

The V gene is TRBV9, the J gene TRBJ1-4, with D perhaps matching TRBD1 (5 bases). The CDR3 has 14 amino acids. CDR1 is SGDLS, CDR2 YYNGEE, per germline. V lost 7 bases, J lost 5 bases, and 15 bases lay in between. The CDR3 loop reads CASAPGGMNEKLFF. In nucleotides, the CDR3 is TGTGCCAGCGCACCGGGGGGGATGAATGAAAAACTGTTTTTT. The entire variable domain, with the rest obtained from reference TRBV9 and TRBJ1-4, is as follows: DSGVTQTPKHLITATGQRVTLRCSPRSGDLSVYWYQQSLDQGLQFLIQYYNGEERAKGNILERFSAQQFPDLHSELNLSSLELGDSALYFCASAPGGMNEKLFFGSGTQLSVL.

The V call is TRBV29-1, the J call TRBJ2-1; 8 nucleotides agree with TRBD2. The CDR3 covers 14 residues. The germline CDR1 and CDR2 sequences are SQVTM and ANQGSEA. V shed 0 bases, J shed 8 bases, and the junction held 6 bases outside the gene matches. The CDR3 coding sequence is TGCAGCGTTGAAGATGTAGGACTAGCATATGAGCAGTTCTTC. It encodes CSVEDVGLAYEQFF.

Here the CDR3 DNA reads TGTGCCAGTAGTATTAAACTTTATAGCAATCAGCCCCAGCATTTT. It encodes CASSIKLYSNQPQHF. This sequence joins TRBV19 and TRBJ1-5; no definite D call. This CDR3 comprises 15 residues. V lost 3 bases and J 0 bases, leaving 9 bases between the germline ends. Per germline, CDR1 LNHDA and CDR2 SQIVND (reference sequence).

The chain joins TRBV30 to TRBJ1-5, with TRBD1 as a possible D gene (5 bases). Trimming removed 5 bases at V and 10 bases at J, with 15 bases between. Germline V CDR1 and CDR2: GTSNPN, SVGIG (reference sequence). The CDR3 totals 12 residues. The CDR3 is CAWQFGGEPQHF. The CDR3 nucleotides read TGTGCCTGGCAGTTTGGGGGGGAACCCCAGCATTTT.

This clone showed up many times. CDR3 loop: CASSLGASYGYTF. The CDR3 nucleotides are TGTGCCAGCAGCTTAGGGGCGTCCTATGGCTACACCTTC. The J gene is TRBJ1-2, the V gene TRBV5-4; perhaps TRBD1 as D (5 bases). The CDR3 sequence is 13 residues long. Trimming stripped 2 bases from V and 4 bases from J, with 9 bases between. CDR1 and CDR2 from the germline V gene are SGHNT and YYREEE (reference sequence).

V usage is TRBV5-5 and J usage is TRBJ2-5; 10 bases fit TRBD1. The tail of the sequence fits TRBJ2-7 better, so the J call may be wrong. The CDR3 spans 16 residues. The germline V gene has CDR1 SGHKS and CDR2 YYEKEE (reference sequence). The CDR3 here is CASSRTPGQGNYEQYF. CDR3 coding DNA: TGTGCCAGCAGCAGAACGCCGGGACAGGGGAACTACGAGCAGTACTTC.

This clone showed up just a few times. This chain links TRBV7-3 with TRBJ1-2, with 10 nucleotides matching TRBD1. J lost 6 bases, V lost 0 bases, and 4 bases had no gene match. The CDR3 is 15 residues long. The germline V gene has CDR1 SGHTA and CDR2 FQGTGA. The CDR3 sequence: CASSLTGDRGNGYTF. In DNA, the CDR3 is TGTGCCAGCAGCTTAACGGGGGACAGGGGAAATGGCTACACCTTC.

This clone has more than one count but fewer than ten. The V call is TRBV7-3, the J call TRBJ2-1; TRBD2 aligns across 8 bases. Germline lookup yields CDR1 SGHTA and CDR2 FQGTGA. This CDR3 contains 15 residues. V lost 2 bases to trimming and J lost 4 bases; unmatched junction nucleotides: 4. CDR3 nucleotides: TGTGCCAGCAGCTTAGACGCGGGGGGATACAATGAGCAGTTCTTC. It codes for CASSLDAGGYNEQFF.